A single sample is the source of the 3 T cell receptor beta chains below, sequenced in a study of naive and memory T cell subsets. The beta constant-region primer was an equimolar mix of two oligonucleotides covering TRBC1 and TRBC2. Nested alpha and beta constant-region primers with the SP2 primer drove four PCR rounds on ligated cDNA. One entry per CDR3 protein results from TCRdb running MiXCR on the UMI-ligation and nested PCR reads. Among about 22,000 distinct CDR3 sequences listed, 7% to 9% were seen once. Source material: central memory CD8+ T cells from blood. The receptors derive from a human donor in good health.

This clonotype showed up just a few times. The rearrangement links TRBV12-3 or TRBV12-4 to TRBJ1-1, with unresolved D. This CDR3 spans 10 amino acids. Trimming removed 6 bases from V and 1 base from J, with 0 bases in between. The DNA of the CDR3 is TGTGCCAGCAGGAACACTGAAGCTTTCTTT. Translating gives CASRNTEAFF.

CDR3 sequence reads: CASNPDSGGNQPQHF. In DNA, the CDR3 is TGTGCCAGCAATCCAGATTCGGGAGGCAATCAGCCCCAGCATTTT. This chain connects TRBV6-1 to TRBJ1-5, with D unclear. V was pared by 7 bases and J by 2 bases, with 15 bases between. CDR1 is MNHNS, CDR2 SASEGT, per germline. CDR3 length: 15 residues.

This clonotype appeared many times. This chain connects TRBV18 to TRBJ2-6; D gene uncertain. The length of the CDR3 is 15 residues. Per the germline V gene, CDR1 is KGHSH and CDR2 is LQKENI. V lost 8 bases and J lost 0, with 11 bases in between. The CDR3 coding sequence is TGTGCCAGCGATGATCGGAGCTCTGGGGCCAACGTCCTGACTTTC. Its translation: CASDDRSSGANVLTF. Variable domain in full (rest from reference TRBV18 and TRBJ2-6): NAGVMQNPRHLVRRRGQEARLRCSPMKGHSHVYWYRQLPEEGLKFMVYLQKENIIDESGMPKERFSAEFPKEGPSILRIQQVVRGDSAAYFCASDDRSSGANVLTFGAGSRLTVL.